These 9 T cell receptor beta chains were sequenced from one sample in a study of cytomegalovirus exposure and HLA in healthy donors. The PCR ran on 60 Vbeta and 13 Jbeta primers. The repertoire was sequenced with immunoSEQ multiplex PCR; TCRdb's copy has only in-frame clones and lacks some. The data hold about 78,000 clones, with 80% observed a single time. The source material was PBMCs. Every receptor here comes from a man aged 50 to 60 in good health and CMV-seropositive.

The CDR3 coding sequence is TGTGCCAGTCGACAATTTTATAGCAATCAGCCCCAGCATTTT. Amino acids: CASRQFYSNQPQHF. The chain joins TRBV19 to TRBJ1-5; D is unclear. Trimming took off 8 bases at V and 0 bases at J, with 11 bases between the two ends. Germline V gene data show CDR1 as LNHDA and CDR2 as SQIVND (reference sequence). The CDR3 is 14 amino acids. The whole variable domain, remainder taken from reference TRBV19 and TRBJ1-5, is DGGITQSPKYLFRKEGQNVTLSCEQNLNHDAMYWYRQDPGQGLRLIYYSQIVNDFQKGDIAEGYSVSREKKESFPLTVTSAQKNPTAFYLCASRQFYSNQPQHFGDGTRLSIL.

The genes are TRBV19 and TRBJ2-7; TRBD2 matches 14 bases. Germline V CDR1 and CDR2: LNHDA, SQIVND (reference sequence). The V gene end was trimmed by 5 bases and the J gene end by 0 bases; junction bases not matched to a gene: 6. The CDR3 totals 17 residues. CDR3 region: CASSPGTSGSASYEQYF. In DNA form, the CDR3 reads TGTGCCAGTAGTCCCGGGACTAGCGGGAGTGCCTCCTACGAGCAGTACTTC.

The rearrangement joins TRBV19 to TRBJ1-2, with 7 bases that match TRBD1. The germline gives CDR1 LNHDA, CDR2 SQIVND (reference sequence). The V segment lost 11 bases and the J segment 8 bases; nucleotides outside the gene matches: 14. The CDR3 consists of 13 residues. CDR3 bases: TGTGCCTCAAAGGGGGCAGACCTTTGGGGCTACACCTTC. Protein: CASKGADLWGYTF. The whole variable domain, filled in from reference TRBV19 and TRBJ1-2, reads DGGITQSPKYLFRKEGQNVTLSCEQNLNHDAMYWYRQDPGQGLRLIYYSQIVNDFQKGDIAEGYSVSREKKESFPLTVTSAQKNPTAFYLCASKGADLWGYTFGSGTRLTVV.

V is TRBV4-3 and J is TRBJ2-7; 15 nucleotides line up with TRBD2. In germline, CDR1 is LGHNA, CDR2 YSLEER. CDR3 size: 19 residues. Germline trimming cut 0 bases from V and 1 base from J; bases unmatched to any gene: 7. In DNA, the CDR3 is TGCGCCAGCAGCCAAGATTGGGGGACTAGCGGGAGGCCATCCTACGAGCAGTACTTC. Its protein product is CASSQDWGTSGRPSYEQYF.

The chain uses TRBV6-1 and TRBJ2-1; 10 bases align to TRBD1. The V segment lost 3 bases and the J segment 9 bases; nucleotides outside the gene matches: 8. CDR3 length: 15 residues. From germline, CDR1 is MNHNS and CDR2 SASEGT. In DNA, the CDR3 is TGTGCCAGCAGTGACCCGGGACAGGGGAGCCGTGAGCAGTTCTTC. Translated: CASSDPGQGSREQFF.

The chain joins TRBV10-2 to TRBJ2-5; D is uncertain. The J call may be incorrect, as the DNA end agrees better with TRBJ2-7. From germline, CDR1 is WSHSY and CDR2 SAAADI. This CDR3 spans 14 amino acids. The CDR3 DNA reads TGCGCCAGCAGTGAGTCGAGAGTGGGCTACGAGCAGTACTTC. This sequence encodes CASSESRVGYEQYF.

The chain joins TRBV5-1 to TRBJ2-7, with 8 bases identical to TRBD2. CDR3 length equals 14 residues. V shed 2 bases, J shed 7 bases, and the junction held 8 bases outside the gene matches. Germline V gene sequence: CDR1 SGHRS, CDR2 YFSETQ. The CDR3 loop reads CASSFSAGASEQYF. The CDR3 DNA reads TGCGCCAGCAGCTTTTCAGCGGGAGCCTCAGAGCAGTACTTC.

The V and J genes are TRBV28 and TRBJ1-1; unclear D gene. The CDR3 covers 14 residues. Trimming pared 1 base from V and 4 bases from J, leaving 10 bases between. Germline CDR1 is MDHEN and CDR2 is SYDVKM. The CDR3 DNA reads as TGTGCCAGCAGTTTATTGCGGAGAACCACTGAAGCTTTCTTT. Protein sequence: CASSLLRRTTEAFF.

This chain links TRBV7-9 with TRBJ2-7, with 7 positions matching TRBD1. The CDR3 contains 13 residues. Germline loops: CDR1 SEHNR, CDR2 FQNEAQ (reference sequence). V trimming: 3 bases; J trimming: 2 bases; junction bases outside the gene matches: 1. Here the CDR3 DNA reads TGTGCCAGCAGCTTCCAGGGGGCCTACGAGCAGTACTTC. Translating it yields CASSFQGAYEQYF.